This T cell receptor beta chain derives from a study of spatial heterogeneity in lung cancer. Time point defined: sample taken at primary tumor resection. Unsorted samples of tumor, nontumor lung or frozen PBMC had their whole RNA sequenced. In this sample, this clonotype turned up many times. A unique molecular identifier was carried by every single TCR cDNA molecule. TCRdb reanalysed the 5' RACE reads using MiXCR and keeps one entry per CDR3 protein. Of 48,000 or so distinct CDR3 sequences listed, about 5.8% were seen once; the top ten hold 8.5% to 14%. Germline lookup yields CDR1 MDHEN and CDR2 SYDVKM. Trimming cost V 4 bases and J 0 bases, with 16 bases left between them. The CDR3 runs 16 residues.

Sequenced here: PBMCs, sampled at surgery. The chain couples TRBV28 to TRBJ2-7; D is uncertain. The receptor's source is a male donor with early-stage non-small cell lung cancer. CDR3 sequence reads: CASSSRTGFSSYEQYF. The CDR3 coding sequence is TGTGCCAGCAGTTCGCGGACGGGCTTCAGCTCCTACGAGCAGTACTTC.